These 27 T cell receptor beta chains came from one sample sequenced in a study of T-cell reconstitution after alpha-beta-depleted transplantation in children. Construction of the TCRbeta library involved unique molecular identifiers. TCRdb re-derived calls from the PCR reads in MiXCR, one entry per CDR3 protein. The sample lists 700,000 or so distinct CDR3 sequences; around 13% were seen once. The specimen was PBMCs, collected before TCRalphabeta/CD19-depleted stem cell transplant. The receptors derive from a girl aged 2 to 10 with congenital amegakaryocytic thrombocytopenia, due to receive a stem cell transplant.

This clonotype has more than one count but fewer than ten. The V and J genes are TRBV11-2 and TRBJ2-7, with TRBD1 identical over 7 bases. CDR1 and CDR2 (germline): SGHAT, FQNNGV. The CDR3 is 15 residues long. V gave up 5 bases and J gave up 0 bases; unmatched junction bases: 7. CDR3 coding DNA: TGTGCCAGCAGCCCCGGGACAGTATACTCCTACGAGCAGTACTTC. This encodes CASSPGTVYSYEQYF. Using reference TRBV11-2 and TRBJ2-7 for the parts outside the CDR3, the full variable domain is EAGVAQSPRYKIIEKRQSVAFWCNPISGHATLYWYQQILGQGPKLLIQFQNNGVVDDSQLPKDRFSAERLKGVDSTLKIQPAKLEDSAVYLCASSPGTVYSYEQYFGPGTRLTVT.

Ten or more counts support this clonotype. The gene calls are TRBV7-9 and TRBJ2-3; D is undetermined. The CDR3 spans 12 residues. Trimming took off 7 bases at V and 3 bases at J, with 8 bases between the two ends. CDR1 SEHNR and CDR2 FQNEAQ come from the germline V gene (reference sequence). In DNA form, the CDR3 reads TGTGCCAGCATCCTAGAGACAGATACGCAGTATTTT. It encodes CASILETDTQYF. The full variable domain, its missing parts supplied by reference TRBV7-9 and TRBJ2-3, is DTGVSQNPRHKITKRGQNVTFRCDPISEHNRLYWYRQTLGQGPEFLTYFQNEAQLEKSRLLSDRFSAERPKGSFSTLEIQRTEQGDSAMYLCASILETDTQYFGPGTRLTVL.

There are many counts of this clonotype. This chain joins TRBV7-3 and TRBJ2-2; 11 bases map to TRBD2. The CDR3 is 16 amino acids. V trimming: 3 bases; J trimming: 7 bases; junction bases outside the gene matches: 7. Germline-derived CDR1 and CDR2 are SGHTA and FQGTGA. CDR3: CASSFASGRFGGELFF. The CDR3 nucleotides are TGTGCCAGCAGCTTCGCTAGCGGGAGGTTCGGCGGGGAGCTGTTTTTT.

This clonotype was detected ten times or more. The rearrangement joins TRBV9 to TRBJ1-2; no reliable D call. The germline V and J ends were trimmed by 3 bases and 3 bases, with 9 bases remaining between them. CDR3 length: 13 amino acids. CDR1 is SGDLS, CDR2 YYNGEE, per germline. The CDR3 bases are TGTGCCAGCAGCGCAAGACCGTACTATGGCTACACCTTC. It yields the protein CASSARPYYGYTF. The full variable domain, completed using reference TRBV9 and TRBJ1-2, is DSGVTQTPKHLITATGQRVTLRCSPRSGDLSVYWYQQSLDQGLQFLIQYYNGEERAKGNILERFSAQQFPDLHSELNLSSLELGDSALYFCASSARPYYGYTFGSGTRLTVV.

The gene calls are TRBV5-6 and TRBJ2-5, with 9 bases that match TRBD1. V shed 3 bases and J 3 bases; nucleotides not matched to a gene: 3. The CDR3 extends over 14 amino acids. Germline loops: CDR1 SGHDT, CDR2 YYEEEE. The CDR3 is CASSWGTGKETQYF. The CDR3 DNA follows: TGTGCCAGCAGCTGGGGGACAGGGAAAGAGACCCAGTACTTC.

Many counts were recorded for this clonotype. The chain links TRBV6-1 to TRBJ2-7; the D gene is possibly TRBD2 (5 bases). Germline CDR1 is MNHNS and CDR2 is SASEGT. This CDR3 has 13 residues. V lost 7 bases, J lost 0 bases, and 10 bases lay in between. The CDR3 nucleotides read TGTGCCAGCAACGAGGGTTTCTCCTACGAGCAGTACTTC. This sequence encodes CASNEGFSYEQYF.

This clonotype was seen many times. The chain couples TRBV20-1 to TRBJ1-4; 7 bases are a match to TRBD1. This CDR3 contains 13 residues. J lost 8 bases, V lost 3 bases, and 6 bases had no gene match. Germline lookup yields CDR1 DFQATT and CDR2 SNEGSKA (reference sequence). CDR3 protein: CSASDRASEKLFF. In nucleotides, the CDR3 is TGCAGTGCTAGTGACAGGGCTTCGGAAAAACTGTTTTTT.

The CDR3 DNA reads TGTGCCACCAGCAGAGATTTGGCGAGTCCCCAGACCCAGTACTTC. Protein sequence: CATSRDLASPQTQYF. V and J are TRBV15 and TRBJ2-5; D unresolved. This CDR3 spans 15 amino acids. Germline V lookup: CDR1 LNHNV, CDR2 YYDKDF (reference sequence). V was clipped by 0 bases and J by 6 bases, with 14 bases between them.

The table lists this clonotype with many counts. The J gene is TRBJ2-7, the V gene TRBV7-9; tentative D call: TRBD1 (5 bases). CDR1 is SEHNR and CDR2 is FQNEAQ in the germline V gene (reference sequence). V dropped 0 bases and J dropped 0 bases, with 9 bases sitting between them. The CDR3 has 15 amino acids. CDR3 sequence reads: CASSLARQPSYEQYF. CDR3 DNA sequence: TGTGCCAGCAGCTTAGCGAGACAGCCCTCCTACGAGCAGTACTTC.

In its sample, this clonotype was seen many times. The chain combines TRBV18 with TRBJ2-7, with D maybe TRBD2 (5 bases). From germline, CDR1 is KGHSH and CDR2 LQKENI. There are 13 residues in the CDR3. Trimming pared 4 bases from V and 7 bases from J, leaving 14 bases between. CDR3 region: CASSRGLHREQYF. The DNA of the CDR3 is TGTGCCAGCTCACGCGGACTGCATAGGGAGCAGTACTTC.

This clonotype was observed at least ten times. CDR3 sequence reads: CATRHDVHGAFF. CDR3 bases: TGTGCCACCAGACACGACGTACACGGAGCTTTCTTT. J is TRBJ1-1 and V is TRBV15; D is undetermined. Trimming took off 6 bases at V and 10 bases at J, with 15 bases between the two ends. The CDR3 totals 12 residues. CDR1 and CDR2 from the germline V gene are LNHNV and YYDKDF (reference sequence).

This clonotype was seen repeatedly, ten times or more. The CDR3 bases are TGTGCCAGCAGCTTTTTTCCGGGACAGGGGATAAGCAATCAGCCCCAGCATTTT. Translation: CASSFFPGQGISNQPQHF. The chain couples TRBV5-5 to TRBJ1-5; 10 bases line up with TRBD1. The CDR3 covers 18 residues. Unmatched junction bases numbered 9, after V lost 2 bases and J lost 1 base. Per germline, CDR1 SGHKS and CDR2 YYEKEE (reference sequence). The full variable domain, in which reference TRBV5-5 and TRBJ1-5 provide the parts outside the CDR3, is DAGVTQSPTHLIKTRGQQVTLRCSPISGHKSVSWYQQVLGQGPQFIFQYYEKEERGRGNFPDRFSARQFPNYSSELNVNALLLGDSALYLCASSFFPGQGISNQPQHFGDGTRLSIL.

This clonotype has just one count. The chain links TRBV12-3 or TRBV12-4 to TRBJ2-7; D might be TRBD1 (6 bases). With 1 base removed from V and 2 bases from J, the gap between germline ends came to 18 bases. The CDR3 has 17 residues. Here the CDR3 DNA reads TGTGCCAGCAGTTTAGGACAGGTGCAAACCAAAACCTACGAGCAGTACTTC. As protein: CASSLGQVQTKTYEQYF.

V is TRBV27 and J is TRBJ2-4; D is ambiguous. V shed 3 bases and J shed 7 bases, with 13 bases lying between them. Germline values: CDR1 MNHEY, CDR2 SMNVEV (reference sequence). This CDR3 region has 14 residues. The CDR3 loop is CASSFRRMGNIQYF. In nucleotides, the CDR3 is TGTGCCAGCAGTTTCAGAAGGATGGGGAACATTCAGTACTTC.

This clonotype appeared many times. The V call is TRBV7-8, the J call TRBJ2-4; no clear D gene. CDR3 length equals 14 residues. CDR1 and CDR2 from the germline V gene are SGHVS and FQNEAQ. The germline V and J ends were trimmed by 3 bases and 8 bases, with 14 bases remaining between them. CDR3 region: CASSFGWESDIQYF. CDR3 DNA sequence: TGTGCCAGCAGCTTCGGTTGGGAAAGCGACATTCAGTACTTC.

The chain links TRBV7-8 to TRBJ2-5; possibly TRBD1 or TRBD2 for D (5 bases each). Trimming removed 5 bases at V and 4 bases at J, with 17 bases between. The CDR3 contains 15 residues. CDR1 is SGHVS and CDR2 is FQNEAQ in the germline V gene. The CDR3 DNA is TGTGCCAGCAGCATCGGGACCCATCTAGGAGAGACCCAGTACTTC. It codes for CASSIGTHLGETQYF.

In regard to this clonotype: This may be a read error: a much more frequent sequence differs by one nucleotide. This chain links TRBV20-1 with TRBJ2-5; no definite D call. This CDR3 region has 13 residues. Germline CDR1 DFQATT, CDR2 SNEGSKA (reference sequence). The V and J ends lost 1 base and 4 bases respectively, with 10 bases between them. The CDR3 spells CSARVDSPETQYF. CDR3 nucleotide sequence: TGCAGTGCTAGAGTTGATAGCCCAGAGACCCAGTACTTC.

This CDR3 is CASTEYNSPLHF. As DNA, the CDR3 is TGTGCCAGCACCGAATATAATTCACCCCTCCACTTT. V gene TRBV12-3 or TRBV12-4 combines with J gene TRBJ1-6; no definite D call. Between the trimmed V and J ends, which lost 7 bases and 4 bases, there was a span of 5 bases. The CDR3 has 12 residues.

This clonotype was counted many times. In DNA form, the CDR3 reads TGCAGTGCCCGCATGCGGGACAGGTCTTCCTACGAGCAGTACTTC. Translation: CSARMRDRSSYEQYF. This chain connects TRBV20-1 to TRBJ2-7, with 8 bases that match TRBD1. This CDR3 is built from 15 residues. V shed 6 bases, J shed 1 base, and the junction held 11 bases outside the gene matches. Germline values: CDR1 DFQATT, CDR2 SNEGSKA (reference sequence).

At least ten counts were recorded for this clonotype. The chain combines TRBV12-3 or TRBV12-4 with TRBJ2-3; 8 positions match TRBD2. Losses at the gene ends were 0 bases for V and 0 bases for J; bases not matched to a gene: 5. This CDR3 is 17 amino acids long. The chain's CDR3 is CASSLAVLAGSTDTQYF. Here the CDR3 DNA reads TGTGCCAGCAGTTTAGCGGTGTTAGCGGGGAGCACAGATACGCAGTATTTT.

This clonotype was detected ten times or more. The CDR3 DNA reads TGCGCCAGCAGCTTGGTATTCCCGGGACTAGCGGGAGGAAGCCACGAGCAGTACTTC. Protein: CASSLVFPGLAGGSHEQYF. J is TRBJ2-7 and V is TRBV5-1; 15 bases line up with TRBD2. CDR1 and CDR2 (germline): SGHRS, YFSETQ. V was clipped by 0 bases and J by 5 bases; unmatched bases: 12. This CDR3 comprises 19 residues. The full variable domain, completed using reference TRBV5-1 and TRBJ2-7, is KAGVTQTPRYLIKTRGQQVTLSCSPISGHRSVSWYQQTPGQGLQFLFEYFSETQRNKGNFPGRFSGRQFSNSRSEMNVSTLELGDSALYLCASSLVFPGLAGGSHEQYFGPGTRLTVT.

The V gene is TRBV3-1, the J gene TRBJ2-6; no firm D call. Germline V CDR1 and CDR2: LGHDT, YNNKEL (reference sequence). The CDR3 runs 13 residues. V was shortened by 7 bases and J by 11 bases, with 15 bases between the two germline ends. The CDR3 loop is CASTWTGFDVLTF. For the CDR3, the DNA is TGTGCCAGCACCTGGACGGGTTTTGACGTCCTGACTTTC.

This clonotype was detected many times. The chain employs TRBV7-9 and TRBJ1-5, with D possibly being TRBD1 (6 bases). Germline V gene sequence: CDR1 SEHNR, CDR2 FQNEAQ (reference sequence). Trimming removed 3 bases at V and 4 bases at J, with 13 bases between. This CDR3 contains 15 residues. CDR3 DNA: TGTGCCAGCAGCTTTGACAGGATGGGTAATCAGCCCCAGCATTTT. As protein: CASSFDRMGNQPQHF. Full variable domain (outside the CDR3, taken from reference TRBV7-9 and TRBJ1-5): DTGVSQNPRHKITKRGQNVTFRCDPISEHNRLYWYRQTLGQGPEFLTYFQNEAQLEKSRLLSDRFSAERPKGSFSTLEIQRTEQGDSAMYLCASSFDRMGNQPQHFGDGTRLSIL.

The chain carries TRBV20-1 and TRBJ2-7; D is unclear. Trimming stripped 1 base from V and 0 bases from J, with 10 bases between. The CDR3 sequence is 14 residues long. The germline gives CDR1 DFQATT, CDR2 SNEGSKA (reference sequence). The CDR3 nucleotides read TGCAGTGCTAGAGGTCAGCTGGTCTCCTACGAGCAGTACTTC. Amino acids: CSARGQLVSYEQYF.

Ten or more counts support this clonotype. The chain links TRBV20-1 to TRBJ2-1, with 9 bases lining up with TRBD2. The CDR3 loop spans 13 amino acids. Germline CDR1 is DFQATT and CDR2 is SNEGSKA (reference sequence). V was pared by 6 bases and J by 12 bases, with 12 bases of the junction left unmatched. The CDR3 loop is CSATRDSGSGQFF. CDR3 nucleotides: TGCAGTGCCACTAGAGATAGCGGGAGCGGGCAGTTCTTC.

This clonotype showed up many times. The chain employs TRBV24-1 and TRBJ2-1; D unresolved. The CDR3 consists of 13 residues. Germline CDR1 KGHDR, CDR2 SFDVKD. Trimming stripped 4 bases from V and 6 bases from J, with 9 bases between. CDR3 protein: CATSDYNLNEQFF. The CDR3, as DNA: TGTGCCACCAGTGACTACAACCTCAATGAGCAGTTCTTC.

This clonotype was observed a handful of times. The rearrangement joins TRBV25-1 to TRBJ1-4, with TRBD1 identical over 10 bases. CDR1 and CDR2 from the germline V gene are MGHDK and SYGVNS. J gave up 0 bases and V 0 bases, and 1 base lay outside the gene matches. The CDR3 spans 17 residues. In nucleotides, the CDR3 is TGTGCCAGCAGTGAATACGGACAGGGGGCAACTAATGAAAAACTGTTTTTT. Its translation: CASSEYGQGATNEKLFF.